The 9 T cell receptor beta chains in this list originate from one sample, sequenced in a study of regulatory T cells in long-lasting Graves disease. Arm-PCR of CDR3 regions with iRepertoire HTBI primers generated TCR beta libraries. TCRdb reprocessed the multiplex PCR reads via MiXCR and lists one record per CDR3 protein. Altogether over 400,000 distinct CDR3 sequences are present, around 15% being singletons, with the ten largest covering approximately 17%. The time point is: newly diagnosed GD, antithyroid drugs for less than 3 months. The TCR library was prepared using RNA isolated from PBMCs. The data also belong to a second study, concerning T cells in Graves' hyperthyroidism and ophthalmopathy.

The sequenced sample was peripheral blood mononuclear cells (PBMCs), obtained at new diagnosis, from a patient treated with antithyroid drugs. Receptors were obtained from a woman between 45 and 60 years old with Graves disease.

The rearrangement joins TRBV28 to TRBJ1-6; D not resolved. V was shortened by 7 bases and J by 10 bases, with 11 bases between the two germline ends. The germline V gene has CDR1 MDHEN and CDR2 SYDVKM. The CDR3 contains 12 residues. The CDR3 sequence: CASNIGGSPLHF. The CDR3 DNA reads as TGTGCCAGCAACATAGGAGGCTCACCCCTCCACTTT.

The chain combines TRBV27 with TRBJ2-7, with 11 bases aligning to TRBD1. CDR1 and CDR2 (germline): MNHEY, SMNVEV (reference sequence). The CDR3 loop spans 17 amino acids. The ends lost 1 base at V and 1 base at J; junction bases unmatched: 6. Written as DNA, the CDR3 is TGTGCCAGCAGTTTATTCCCCGGGACAGGGGGTTCCTACGAGCAGTACTTC. This translates into CASSLFPGTGGSYEQYF.

This clonotype appeared a few times. The V and J genes are TRBV6-1 and TRBJ2-1; 11 positions agree with TRBD2. The ends lost 6 bases at V and 4 bases at J; junction bases unmatched: 2. The CDR3 is 14 amino acids. Per the germline V gene, CDR1 is MNHNS and CDR2 is SASEGT. As DNA, the CDR3 is TGTGCCAGCAGACTAGCGGGGGTTTACAATGAGCAGTTCTTC. Protein sequence: CASRLAGVYNEQFF.

Regarding this clonotype: A much more abundant neighbour one base away suggests this may be a read error. The gene calls are TRBV11-2 and TRBJ2-3; 8 nucleotides align to TRBD2. Germline V gene data show CDR1 as SGHAT and CDR2 as FQNNGV. J lost 12 bases, V lost 4 bases, and 6 bases had no gene match. CDR3 length: 12 residues. CDR3 residues: CASSSPGTSQYF. CDR3 coding DNA: TGTGCCAGCAGCTCTCCCGGGACTAGTCAGTATTTT. Together with reference TRBV11-2 and TRBJ2-3, the CDR3 gives the full variable domain: EAGVAQSPRYKIIEKRQSVAFWCNPISGHATLYWYQQILGQGPKLLIQFQNNGVVDDSQLPKDRFSAERLKGVDSTLKIQPAKLEDSAVYLCASSSPGTSQYFGPGTRLTVL.

This clonotype was picked up many times. CDR3 in amino acids: CASSLSLGSSYNEQFF. The CDR3 DNA is TGTGCCAGCAGTTTATCCCTAGGAAGCTCCTACAATGAGCAGTTCTTC. V gene TRBV28 combines with J gene TRBJ2-1; D gene unclear. There are 16 residues in the CDR3. Germline V CDR1 and CDR2: MDHEN, SYDVKM. Trimming cost V 1 base and J 0 bases, with 10 bases left between them.

This sequence joins TRBV18 and TRBJ1-1; tentatively, D is TRBD1 (6 bases). V was shortened by 3 bases and J by 10 bases, with 15 bases between the two germline ends. This CDR3 region has 13 residues. Germline V gives CDR1 KGHSH, CDR2 LQKENI. DNA for the CDR3: TGTGCCAGCTCACCGGTAGGTCTCAGGGGAGCTTTCTTT. Protein: CASSPVGLRGAFF.

This clonotype has a count of ten or more. The gene calls are TRBV27 and TRBJ2-5, with 9 bases matching TRBD1. V shed 3 bases, J shed 5 bases, and the junction held 10 bases outside the gene matches. The CDR3 covers 16 residues. The germline gives CDR1 MNHEY, CDR2 SMNVEV (reference sequence). The CDR3 loop reads CASSLYWDRVGETQYF. The CDR3 DNA reads as TGTGCCAGCAGTTTGTATTGGGACAGGGTGGGGGAGACCCAGTACTTC.

This clonotype is a singleton in its sample. The chain recombines TRBV7-9 with TRBJ2-5, with D perhaps matching TRBD2 (6 bases). V shed 4 bases and J shed 5 bases, with 14 bases lying between them. CDR1 is SEHNR, CDR2 FQNEAQ, per germline (reference sequence). The CDR3 extends over 14 amino acids. CDR3 sequence reads: CASSYRDFSETQYF. The CDR3 nucleotides read TGTGCCAGCAGCTACCGGGACTTCTCGGAGACCCAGTACTTC.

The V gene is TRBV9, the J gene TRBJ2-3; perhaps TRBD2 as D (6 bases). The CDR3 runs to 20 residues. In germline, CDR1 is SGDLS, CDR2 YYNGEE. Trimming took off 4 bases at V and 3 bases at J, with 30 bases between the two ends. CDR3 coding DNA: TGTGCCAGCAGCCTCCAGATCGGGACTGCCCTTACTGTAGGAACAGATACGCAGTATTTT. Protein product: CASSLQIGTALTVGTDTQYF.